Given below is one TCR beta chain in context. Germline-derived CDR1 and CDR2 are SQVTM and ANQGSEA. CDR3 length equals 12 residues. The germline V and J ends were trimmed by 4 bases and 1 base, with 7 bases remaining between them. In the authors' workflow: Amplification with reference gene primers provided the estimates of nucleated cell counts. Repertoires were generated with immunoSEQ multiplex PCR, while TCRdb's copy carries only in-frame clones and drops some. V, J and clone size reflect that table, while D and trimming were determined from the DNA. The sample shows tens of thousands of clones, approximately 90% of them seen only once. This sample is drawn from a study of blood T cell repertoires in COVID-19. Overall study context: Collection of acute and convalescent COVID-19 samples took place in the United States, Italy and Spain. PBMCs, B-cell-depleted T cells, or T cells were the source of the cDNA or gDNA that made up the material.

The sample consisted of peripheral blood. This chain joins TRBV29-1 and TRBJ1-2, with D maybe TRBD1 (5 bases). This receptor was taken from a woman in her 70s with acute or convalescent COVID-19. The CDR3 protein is CSVAQGNYGYTF. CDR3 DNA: TGCAGCGTTGCCCAGGGTAACTATGGCTACACCTTC.